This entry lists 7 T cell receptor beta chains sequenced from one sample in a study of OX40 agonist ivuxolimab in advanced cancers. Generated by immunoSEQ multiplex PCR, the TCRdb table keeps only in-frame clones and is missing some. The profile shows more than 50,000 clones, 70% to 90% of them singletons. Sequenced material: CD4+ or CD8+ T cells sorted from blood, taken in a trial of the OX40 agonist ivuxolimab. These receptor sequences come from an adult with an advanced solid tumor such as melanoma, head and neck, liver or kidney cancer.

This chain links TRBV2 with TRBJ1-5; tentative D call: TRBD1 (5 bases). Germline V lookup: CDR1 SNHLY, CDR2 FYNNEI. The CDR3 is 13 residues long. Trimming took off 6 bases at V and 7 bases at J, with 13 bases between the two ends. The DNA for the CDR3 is TGTGCCAGCAGGAAAGGGGTTGAGCAGCCCCAGCATTTT. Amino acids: CASRKGVEQPQHF.

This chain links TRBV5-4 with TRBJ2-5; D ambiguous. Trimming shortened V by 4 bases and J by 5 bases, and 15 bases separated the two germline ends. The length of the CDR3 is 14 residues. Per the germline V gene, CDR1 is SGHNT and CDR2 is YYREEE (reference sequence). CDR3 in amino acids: CASSLGLERETQYF. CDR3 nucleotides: TGTGCCAGCAGCCTCGGTCTAGAGAGGGAGACCCAGTACTTC.

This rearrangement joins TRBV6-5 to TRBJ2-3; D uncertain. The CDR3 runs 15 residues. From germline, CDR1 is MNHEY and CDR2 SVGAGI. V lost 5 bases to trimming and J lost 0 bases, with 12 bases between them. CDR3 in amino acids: CASSHHRGSTDTQYF. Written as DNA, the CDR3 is TGTGCCAGCAGTCATCACCGCGGAAGCACAGATACGCAGTATTTT.

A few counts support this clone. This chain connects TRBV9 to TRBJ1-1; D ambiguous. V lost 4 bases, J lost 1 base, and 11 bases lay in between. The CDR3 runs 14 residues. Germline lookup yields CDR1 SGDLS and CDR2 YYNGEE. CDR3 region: CASSSGLKNTEAFF. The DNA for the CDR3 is TGTGCCAGCAGCTCGGGCTTGAAGAACACTGAAGCTTTCTTT.

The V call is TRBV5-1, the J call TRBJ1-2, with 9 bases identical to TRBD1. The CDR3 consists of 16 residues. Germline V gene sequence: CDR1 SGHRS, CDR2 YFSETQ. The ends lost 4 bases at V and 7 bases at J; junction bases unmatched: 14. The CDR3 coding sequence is TGCGCCAGCAGCCGCCTTGAGGACAGGGGATCGGGTGGCTACACCTTC. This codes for CASSRLEDRGSGGYTF.

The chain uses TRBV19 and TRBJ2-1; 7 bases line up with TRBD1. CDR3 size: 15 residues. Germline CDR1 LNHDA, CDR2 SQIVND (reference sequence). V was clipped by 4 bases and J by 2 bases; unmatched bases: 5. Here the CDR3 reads CASSREQGPYNEQFF. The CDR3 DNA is TGTGCCAGTAGTAGGGAACAGGGGCCCTACAATGAGCAGTTCTTC. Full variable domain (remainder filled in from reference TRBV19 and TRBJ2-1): DGGITQSPKYLFRKEGQNVTLSCEQNLNHDAMYWYRQDPGQGLRLIYYSQIVNDFQKGDIAEGYSVSREKKESFPLTVTSAQKNPTAFYLCASSREQGPYNEQFFGPGTRLTVL.

The CDR3 reads CASKTTGTTGQFF. CDR3 sequence (DNA): TGTGCCAGCAAGACGACAGGTACAACTGGGCAGTTCTTC. The rearrangement joins TRBV27 to TRBJ2-1; weak D call: TRBD1 (6 bases). Germline CDR1 reads MNHEY; CDR2 reads SMNVEV (reference sequence). CDR3 size: 13 residues. The V end lost 7 bases, the J end lost 12 bases, and 19 bases lay between the germline ends.